This TCR beta chain was documented in a study of blood T cell repertoires in COVID-19. Whole-study context: PBMCs, B-cell-depleted T cells, or T cells provided the cDNA or gDNA that made up the material.

Germline trimming cut 6 bases from V and 0 bases from J; bases unmatched to any gene: 8. Germline CDR1 and CDR2: LNHDA and SQIVND (reference sequence). The CDR3 has 16 amino acids. Here immunoSEQ multiplex PCR was the method, and the copy in TCRdb shows in-frame clones only, minus some. The sample lists approximately 300,000 clones, approximately 90% occurring once. The sequence was collected from a man younger than 40 who had recovered from COVID-19. The sequencing sample was made of PBMCs or T cells enriched from blood (not recorded which). The J gene is TRBJ1-3, the V gene TRBV19; 7 bases map to TRBD1. The CDR3 DNA follows: TGTGCCAGTAGCCGGGACAGCTTTTCCTCTGGAAACACCATATATTTT. The encoded protein is CASSRDSFSSGNTIYF.